The 17 T cell receptor beta chains reported below all come from one sample, sequenced in a study of OX40 agonist ivuxolimab in advanced cancers. Profiling relied on immunoSEQ multiplex PCR, and the TCRdb table lists in-frame clones only, not all of them. The sample holds about 87,000 clones, around four fifths seen once. The material sequenced was CD4+ or CD8+ T cells sorted from blood, taken in a trial of the OX40 agonist ivuxolimab. The source of these receptors is an adult with an advanced solid tumor such as melanoma, head and neck, liver or kidney cancer.

J is TRBJ1-5 and V is TRBV6-6; 9 nucleotides agree with TRBD1. The CDR3 loop spans 15 amino acids. Germline CDR1 is MNHNY and CDR2 is SVGAGI (reference sequence). The junction had 3 bases not matched to a gene; V was cut back by 1 base and J by 5 bases. The CDR3 is CASSYLGQGDQPQHF. Written as DNA, the CDR3 is TGTGCCAGCAGTTACTTGGGACAGGGCGATCAGCCCCAGCATTTT.

The rearrangement joins TRBV5-1 to TRBJ1-1; D call uncertain. Germline V gene lookup returns CDR1 SGHRS and CDR2 YFSETQ. The CDR3 sequence is 13 residues long. Trimming stripped 5 bases from V and 4 bases from J, with 12 bases between. CDR3 residues: CASRPAGFTEAFF. The DNA for the CDR3 is TGCGCCAGCAGGCCAGCCGGTTTCACTGAAGCTTTCTTT.

The chain joins TRBV5-4 to TRBJ1-4, with D perhaps matching TRBD1 (6 bases). Trimming cost V 4 bases and J 4 bases, with 11 bases left between them. CDR1 SGHNT and CDR2 YYREEE come from the germline V gene (reference sequence). This CDR3 is 14 amino acids long. The CDR3 here is CASSPGQLNEKLFF. CDR3 bases: TGTGCCAGCAGCCCGGGACAACTTAATGAAAAACTGTTTTTT. The full variable domain, completed using reference TRBV5-4 and TRBJ1-4, is ETGVTQSPTHLIKTRGQQVTLRCSSQSGHNTVSWYQQALGQGPQFIFQYYREEENGRGNFPPRFSGLQFPNYSSELNVNALELDDSALYLCASSPGQLNEKLFFGSGTQLSVL.

V is TRBV7-2 and J is TRBJ2-3; no clear D gene. The CDR3 consists of 12 residues. Trimming left V 5 bases short and J 9 bases short, with 12 bases between. From germline, CDR1 is SGHTA and CDR2 FQGNSA. The CDR3 reads CASSPRLGTQYF. Written as DNA, the CDR3 is TGTGCCAGCAGCCCCAGGTTGGGGACGCAGTATTTT.

CDR3 amino acids: CASSFLGGTSRDTQYF. The CDR3 region has the DNA TGTGCCAGCAGCTTCCTCGGTGGGACTAGTCGAGATACGCAGTATTTT. The chain couples TRBV7-2 to TRBJ2-3, with TRBD2 matching over 8 bases. The ends lost 3 bases at V and 5 bases at J; junction bases unmatched: 10. The CDR3 loop spans 16 amino acids. Germline V gives CDR1 SGHTA, CDR2 FQGNSA.

The J gene is TRBJ1-4, the V gene TRBV2; D not resolved. Germline V gives CDR1 SNHLY, CDR2 FYNNEI. The V and J ends lost 2 bases and 5 bases respectively, with 6 bases between them. The CDR3 runs 13 residues. The CDR3 protein is CASSEQANEKLFF. Written as DNA, the CDR3 is TGTGCCAGCAGTGAACAGGCCAATGAAAAACTGTTTTTT. Full variable domain (remainder filled in from reference TRBV2 and TRBJ1-4): EPEVTQTPSHQVTQMGQEVILRCVPISNHLYFYWYRQILGQKVEFLVSFYNNEISEKSEIFDDQFSVERPDGSNFTLKIRSTKLEDSAMYFCASSEQANEKLFFGSGTQLSVL.

The rearrangement uses TRBV10-3 and TRBJ2-5; D unclear. V lost 3 bases and J 5 bases, leaving 13 bases between the germline ends. The CDR3 length is 14 residues. CDR1 is ENHRY and CDR2 is SYGVKD in the germline V gene. This CDR3 reads CAISDRLVQETQYF. CDR3 sequence (DNA): TGTGCCATCAGTGACAGACTGGTACAGGAGACCCAGTACTTC.

This chain uses TRBV7-9 with TRBJ1-3, with TRBD1 as a possible D gene (5 bases). Germline CDR1 is SEHNR and CDR2 is FQNEAQ (reference sequence). V lost 1 base to trimming and J lost 0 bases, with 10 bases between them. This CDR3 is 16 amino acids long. The CDR3 here is CASSLVGGSSGNTIYF. In nucleotides, the CDR3 is TGTGCCAGCAGCTTAGTCGGGGGAAGCTCTGGAAACACCATATATTTT.

The table lists this clone with a count of one. This chain connects TRBV7-2 to TRBJ2-1, with 8 bases matching TRBD1. V shed 2 bases and J 4 bases; nucleotides not matched to a gene: 10. This CDR3 has 17 residues. Germline V CDR1 and CDR2: SGHTA, FQGNSA. The CDR3 region is CASSLRDRPSGYNEQFF. In nucleotides, the CDR3 is TGTGCCAGCAGCTTAAGGGACAGGCCGTCGGGGTACAATGAGCAGTTCTTC.

The CDR3 spells CASSNPGALNTEAFF. CDR3 DNA: TGTGCCAGCAGTAACCCCGGGGCCTTGAACACTGAAGCTTTCTTT. The chain uses TRBV28 and TRBJ1-1, with TRBD1 as a possible D gene (5 bases). Germline loops: CDR1 MDHEN, CDR2 SYDVKM. Deletions cut 5 bases from V and 0 bases from J, with 13 bases between. The CDR3 has 15 amino acids.

The J gene is TRBJ2-3, the V gene TRBV9; 12 nucleotides align to TRBD2. Germline CDR1 SGDLS, CDR2 YYNGEE. The V segment lost 4 bases and the J segment 5 bases; nucleotides outside the gene matches: 8. The CDR3 is 16 amino acids. CDR3 DNA sequence: TGTGCCAGCAGCCCCCGACTAGCGGGGGCCTTAGATACGCAGTATTTT. Residues: CASSPRLAGALDTQYF.

J is TRBJ2-7 and V is TRBV4-1, with D maybe TRBD2 (5 bases). Trimming pared 8 bases from V and 7 bases from J, leaving 18 bases between. The CDR3 has 13 amino acids. The germline gives CDR1 MGHRA, CDR2 YSYEKL. The CDR3 loop is CASSRTLTGEQYF. CDR3 sequence (DNA): TGCGCCAGCTCGCGGACTTTAACGGGGGAGCAGTACTTC.

CDR3 loop: CASSYSGVTYEQYF. CDR3 sequence (DNA): TGTGCCAGCAGTTACTCCGGGGTTACCTACGAGCAGTACTTC. The chain recombines TRBV6-5 with TRBJ2-5, with D perhaps matching TRBD2 (5 bases). The J call may be faulty, since TRBJ2-7 better matches the DNA end. Germline V gives CDR1 MNHEY, CDR2 SVGAGI. The CDR3 is 14 residues long.

CDR3 DNA: TGTGCCAGGACAGAGAGACCGATCCTAGGGGGCTACACCTTC. Translation: CARTERPILGGYTF. The gene calls are TRBV19 and TRBJ1-2; a possible D gene is TRBD1 (5 bases). This CDR3 has 14 amino acids. V was pared by 9 bases and J by 8 bases, with 22 bases between. Per the germline V gene, CDR1 is LNHDA and CDR2 is SQIVND (reference sequence).

This CDR3 is CARSLDRGAGNYGYTF. CDR3 DNA: TGTGCCAGAAGCTTGGACAGGGGCGCGGGGAACTATGGCTACACCTTC. J is TRBJ1-2 and V is TRBV5-3, with TRBD1 identical over 7 bases. TRBV5-3 is noted as an ORF with a role that remains uncertain. This CDR3 is 16 amino acids long. Trimming took 0 bases from V and 2 from J; bases not matched to a gene: 7.

V gene TRBV7-8 combines with J gene TRBJ1-4; tentative D call: TRBD1 (5 bases). The germline CDR1 and CDR2 sequences are SGHVS and FQNEAQ. This CDR3 is 13 amino acids long. V was clipped by 6 bases and J by 7 bases, with 12 bases between them. The CDR3 coding sequence is TGTGCCAGCAGTAGGGGACCCCCTGAAAAACTGTTTTTT. Protein: CASSRGPPEKLFF.

The chain combines TRBV9 with TRBJ1-3; D remains unclear. The CDR3 runs to 18 residues. V was shortened by 4 bases and J by 0 bases, with 20 bases between the two germline ends. CDR1 and CDR2 (germline): SGDLS, YYNGEE. The CDR3 loop reads CASSKGPLAGTSGNTIYF. The CDR3 DNA sequence: TGTGCCAGCAGCAAGGGCCCCCTGGCGGGAACCTCTGGAAACACCATATATTTT.